This entry concerns a single T cell receptor (beta chain). The length of the CDR3 is 13 residues. The germline V and J ends were trimmed by 1 base and 1 base, with 4 bases remaining between them. Germline CDR1 and CDR2: MGHRA and YSYEKL. The data were taken from a study of cytomegalovirus exposure and HLA in healthy donors. With 60 Vbeta and 13 Jbeta primers, the PCR was carried out. Repertoires were generated with immunoSEQ multiplex PCR, while TCRdb's copy carries only in-frame clones and drops some. The sample yields fewer than 100,000 clones, around 81% seen once. V usage is TRBV4-1 and J usage is TRBJ2-5; no reliable D call. Sequencing was done on a sample of PBMCs. The clonotype comes from a male donor in good health and CMV-seronegative. CDR3 sequence reads: CASSQGLQETQYF. The CDR3 DNA reads TGCGCCAGCAGCCAAGGGCTCCAAGAGACCCAGTACTTC.